These 19 T cell receptor beta chains were sequenced from one sample in a study of T cells in Graves' hyperthyroidism and ophthalmopathy (dated by TCRdb to the late 2010s). The library was obtained by multiplex PCR. Data came from an Illumina HiSeq 2000. The TCR beta CDR3 regions were amplified from RNA transcripts. The first round of RT-PCR for the TCR CDR3 was performed with the HTBI primer set and the Qiagen OneStep RT-PCR kit. Using fastp trimming at Q25 and MiXCR clonotype assembly, TCRdb reanalyzed the public sequencing data and kept in-frame beta chains. Entries are consolidated by CDR3 protein sequence, retaining the most common genes and DNA. The sample profile shows hundreds of thousands of distinct CDR3 sequences; more than 30% of them were found once. Of the sample, 8.9% is held by the ten largest clones. Material for sequencing was blood. All receptors derive from a young man with Graves' hyperthyroidism.

The sample holds one count of this clonotype. The V gene is TRBV7-2, the J gene TRBJ1-5; 10 nucleotides line up with TRBD1. J was trimmed by 5 bases and V by 5 bases; bases with no gene match: 6. Germline CDR1 is SGHTA and CDR2 is FQGNSA. The CDR3 runs 15 residues. CDR3 sequence: CASSHGTGAHQPQHF. CDR3 coding DNA: TGTGCCAGCAGCCACGGGACAGGGGCGCATCAGCCCCAGCATTTT.

Points on this clonotype: A much more abundant neighbour one base away suggests this may be a read error. V is TRBV7-9 and J is TRBJ1-1, with a possible D match to TRBD1 (5 bases). Germline V gives CDR1 SEHNR, CDR2 FQNEAQ (reference sequence). The CDR3 loop spans 14 amino acids. This chain's CDR3 is CASSLGGKWTEASF. CDR3 coding DNA: TGTGCCAGCAGCTTAGGGGGGAAGTGGACTGAAGCTTCCTTT.

This clonotype was detected ten times or more. The chain employs TRBV20-1 and TRBJ1-6, with D uncertain. V was cut by 2 bases and J by 6 bases, with 11 bases left in between. This CDR3 region has 14 residues. Per germline, CDR1 DFQATT and CDR2 SNEGSKA (reference sequence). The CDR3 nucleotides are TGCAGTGCTAGATCACCCGAGGGTAATTCACCCCTCCACTTT. This codes for CSARSPEGNSPLHF.

The chain combines TRBV7-6 with TRBJ1-2, with TRBD1 matching 7 bases. The length of the CDR3 is 14 residues. Germline assignment: CDR1 SGHVS and CDR2 FNYEAQ. V dropped 5 bases and J dropped 3; count of bases not matched to a gene: 6. The CDR3 sequence is CASSKGAGYYGYTF. For the CDR3, the DNA is TGTGCCAGCAGCAAGGGGGCAGGGTACTATGGCTACACCTTC.

The chain has TRBV10-3 and TRBJ1-4, with 7 bases identical to TRBD1. Germline V lookup: CDR1 ENHRY, CDR2 SYGVKD. There are 12 residues in the CDR3. The V and J ends lost 10 bases and 5 bases, in that order; junction bases with no gene match: 4. CDR3 region: CATGTVNEKLFF. The DNA of the CDR3 is TGTGCCACCGGGACAGTAAATGAAAAACTGTTTTTT.

On this clonotype: Since a much larger clone is just one base distant, this may be a read error. The chain joins TRBV24-1 to TRBJ2-5; D may be TRBD1 (6 bases). The CDR3 has 14 residues. Trimming removed 3 bases from V and 4 bases from J, with 11 bases in between. Germline lookup yields CDR1 KGHDR and CDR2 SFDVKD. CDR3: CATSDIQGIETQYF. For the CDR3, the DNA is TGTGCCACCAGTGATATCCAGGGGATAGAGACCCAGTACTTC.

This clonotype occurred once. This rearrangement joins TRBV5-1 to TRBJ2-5, with D tentatively TRBD2 (6 bases). V gave up 4 bases and J gave up 5 bases, with 18 bases separating them. The CDR3 is 15 amino acids. Germline CDR1 and CDR2: SGHRS and YFSETQ. The chain's CDR3 is CASSPTGTQEETQYF. The DNA for the CDR3 is TGCGCCAGCAGCCCAACCGGGACTCAAGAGGAGACCCAGTACTTC. The full variable domain, with the rest looked up from reference TRBV5-1 and TRBJ2-5, is KAGVTQTPRYLIKTRGQQVTLSCSPISGHRSVSWYQQTPGQGLQFLFEYFSETQRNKGNFPGRFSGRQFSNSRSEMNVSTLELGDSALYLCASSPTGTQEETQYFGPGTRLLVL.

This clonotype was recorded only once. This clone may be a read error of a much larger clone one base away. V gene TRBV10-1 combines with J gene TRBJ2-7; possible D gene TRBD1, 5 bases. Germline V gives CDR1 WNHNN, CDR2 SYGVQD (reference sequence). This CDR3 spans 14 amino acids. This CDR3 is CARSDVAGPYEQYF. The DNA for the CDR3 is TGCGCCCGCAGTGATGTGGCAGGGCCCTACGAGCAGTACTTC.

The rearrangement links TRBV5-1 to TRBJ2-7, with D possibly matching TRBD1 (6 bases). This CDR3 region has 14 residues. The germline V gene has CDR1 SGHRS and CDR2 YFSETQ. V lost 3 bases and J 7 bases, leaving 17 bases between the germline ends. This CDR3 reads CASSSQGMGLEQYF. As DNA, the CDR3 is TGCGCCAGCAGCTCACAGGGTATGGGGCTGGAGCAGTACTTC.

The chain uses TRBV7-6 and TRBJ2-5; 7 positions agree with TRBD1. The CDR3 is 15 residues long. Trimming took 1 base from V and 5 from J; bases not matched to a gene: 7. Germline CDR1 is SGHVS and CDR2 is FNYEAQ. The CDR3 spells CASSLDEGGHETQYF. Written as DNA, the CDR3 is TGTGCCAGCAGCTTAGATGAAGGGGGCCACGAGACCCAGTACTTC.

V usage is TRBV7-3 and J usage is TRBJ2-2, with D maybe TRBD2 (5 bases). Trimming cost V 1 base and J 4 bases, with 7 bases left between them. Germline V gene lookup returns CDR1 SGHTA and CDR2 FQGTGA. This CDR3 comprises 14 residues. CDR3 protein: CASSLRGSTGELFF. The CDR3 DNA reads as TGTGCCAGCAGCTTAAGAGGGTCCACCGGGGAGCTGTTTTTT.

This rearrangement joins TRBV7-9 to TRBJ1-3; 7 bases are a match to TRBD1. This CDR3 spans 14 amino acids. Germline trimming cut 5 bases from V and 8 bases from J; bases unmatched to any gene: 9. Germline loops: CDR1 SEHNR, CDR2 FQNEAQ (reference sequence). The CDR3 reads CASSRDRDGYTIYF. The CDR3 bases are TGTGCCAGCAGCCGCGACAGGGACGGCTACACCATATATTTT.

This clonotype has only a few counts. This chain links TRBV7-9 with TRBJ1-1, with a tentative D call TRBD1 (5 bases). Germline lookup yields CDR1 SEHNR and CDR2 FQNEAQ (reference sequence). Trimming left V 1 base short and J 2 bases short, with 14 bases between. This CDR3 is built from 16 residues. CDR3: CASSLGGGRGNTEAFF. The CDR3 region has the DNA TGTGCCAGCAGCTTAGGTGGGGGACGGGGAAACACTGAAGCTTTCTTT.

The chain is built from TRBV14 and TRBJ2-7, with 8 positions matching TRBD2. Germline V lookup: CDR1 SGHDN, CDR2 FVKESK. Losses at the gene ends were 6 bases for V and 3 bases for J; bases not matched to a gene: 7. This CDR3 is 14 amino acids long. In nucleotides, the CDR3 is TGTGCCAGCAGTGGCGAGCGGGGGTTCTACGAGCAGTACTTC. Translating it yields CASSGERGFYEQYF.

This clonotype has a count of ten or more. The rearrangement links TRBV19 to TRBJ1-5; D is ambiguous. V lost 5 bases and J lost 5, with 7 bases in between. The V gene's germline CDR1 is LNHDA and CDR2 SQIVND (reference sequence). The CDR3 contains 12 residues. CDR3 region: CASSARDQPQHF. The CDR3 DNA is TGTGCCAGTAGTGCCCGCGATCAGCCCCAGCATTTT.

This clonotype was counted only a few times. This sequence joins TRBV4-1 and TRBJ2-5; D may be TRBD1 or TRBD2 (5 bases each). The CDR3 has 14 amino acids. Trimming shortened V by 0 bases and J by 5 bases, and 10 bases separated the two germline ends. CDR1 and CDR2 (germline): MGHRA, YSYEKL. The CDR3 DNA follows: TGCGCCAGCAGCCAAGAGCTAGCAGGGGAGACCCAGTACTTC. Residues: CASSQELAGETQYF.

The gene calls are TRBV7-9 and TRBJ2-7, with D tentatively TRBD1 (5 bases). V lost 5 bases, J lost 3 bases, and 11 bases lay in between. The CDR3 is 13 residues long. Germline V gene lookup returns CDR1 SEHNR and CDR2 FQNEAQ (reference sequence). CDR3 protein: CASSPRQIYEQYF. The CDR3 region has the DNA TGTGCCAGCAGCCCGAGACAGATCTACGAGCAGTACTTC.

This chain uses TRBV29-1 with TRBJ2-6; D gene ambiguous. V was pared by 7 bases and J by 4 bases, with 8 bases between. This CDR3 has 12 amino acids. Germline V gene lookup returns CDR1 SQVTM and CDR2 ANQGSEA. CDR3 residues: CSGEGGANVLTF. The CDR3 nucleotides are TGCAGCGGAGAAGGGGGGGCCAACGTCCTGACTTTC.

This chain joins TRBV7-2 and TRBJ1-3; D ambiguous. There are 16 residues in the CDR3. Germline CDR1 SGHTA, CDR2 FQGNSA. Trimming pared 1 base from V and 1 base from J, leaving 11 bases between. The CDR3 reads CASSLVVSASGNTIYF. DNA for the CDR3: TGTGCCAGCAGCTTAGTAGTCAGCGCGTCTGGAAACACCATATATTTT.